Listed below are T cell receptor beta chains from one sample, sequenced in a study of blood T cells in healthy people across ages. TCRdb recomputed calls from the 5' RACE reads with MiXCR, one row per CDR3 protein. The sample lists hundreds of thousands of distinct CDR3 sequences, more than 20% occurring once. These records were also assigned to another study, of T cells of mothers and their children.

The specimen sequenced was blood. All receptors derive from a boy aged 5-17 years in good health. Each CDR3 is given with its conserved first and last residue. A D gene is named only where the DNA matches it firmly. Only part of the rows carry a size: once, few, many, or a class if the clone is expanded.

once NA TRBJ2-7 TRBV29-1 TGCAGCGTTGAAGAAACAGGCTCCTACGAGCAGTACTTC CSVEETGSYEQYF
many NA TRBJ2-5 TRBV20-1 TGCAGTGCTAATTCAGGGCTACAAGAGACCCAGTACTTC CSANSGLQETQYF
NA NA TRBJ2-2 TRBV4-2 TGTGCCAGCACGGACCTCACCGGGGAGCTGTTTTTT CASTDLTGELFF
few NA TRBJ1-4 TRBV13 TGTGCCAGCAGCTTATTGGGGGATGAAAAACTGTTTTTT CASSLLGDEKLFF
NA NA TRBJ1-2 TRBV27 TGTGCCAGCAGTTGGGGTGTGGTTCCAGGGAGCTATGGCTACACCTTC CASSWGVVPGSYGYTF
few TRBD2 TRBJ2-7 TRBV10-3 TGTGCCATCAGTCCGACTAGCGGGGGTCTCTACGAGCAGTACTTC CAISPTSGGLYEQYF
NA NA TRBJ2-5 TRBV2 TGTGCCAGCGCCCCCCCCGGGGCGCTAAAGGGGGAGACCCAGTACTTC CASAPPGALKGETQYF
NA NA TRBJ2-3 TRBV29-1 TGCAGCGCTCGGGGGCCTAGCACAGATACGCAGTATTTT CSARGPSTDTQYF
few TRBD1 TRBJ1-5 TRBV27 TGTGCCAGCAGTAATTTAGGGGGCAGCGATCAGCCCCAGCATTTT CASSNLGGSDQPQHF
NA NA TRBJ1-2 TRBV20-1 TGCAGCGTCCAAGGGTGGGGGAATGGCTACACCTTC CSVQGWGNGYTF
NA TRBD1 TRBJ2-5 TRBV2 TGTGCCAGCAGGAGGACAGGTGGCCAAGAGACCCAGTACTTC CASRRTGGQETQYF
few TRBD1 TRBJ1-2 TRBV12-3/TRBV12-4 TGTGCCAGCAGTTCGGACAGGGCGAATTATGGCTACACCTTC CASSSDRANYGYTF
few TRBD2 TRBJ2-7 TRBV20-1 TGCAGTGCTAGAGGGGTACTAGCGGGGATCTACGAGCAGTACTTC CSARGVLAGIYEQYF
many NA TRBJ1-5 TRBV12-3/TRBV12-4 TGTGCCAGCAGTTTTGGGGATCAGCCCCAGCATTTT CASSFGDQPQHF
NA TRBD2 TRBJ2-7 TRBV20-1 TGCAGTGCACCGCGGGGGAGCTCCTACGAGCAGTACTTC CSAPRGSSYEQYF
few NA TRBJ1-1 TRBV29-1 TGCAGCGTTGAAGGGGTCATGAACACTGAAGCTTTCTTT CSVEGVMNTEAFF
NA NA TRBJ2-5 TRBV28 TGTGCCAGCAGTTATACCAGGGGGGGGGAGACCCAGTACTTC CASSYTRGGETQYF